Listed here are 7 T cell receptor beta chains from one sample, sequenced in a study of glioma-infiltrating T cells after dendritic cell vaccination. Assay: immunoSEQ multiplex PCR; the TCRdb copy retains only in-frame clones and omits some. The sample yields some 78,000 clones, around 85% seen once. Time point defined: after dendritic cell vaccination, including at tumor progression/relapse. The specimen was blood, collected after dendritic cell vaccination. The receptors originated from a human donor with glioblastoma.

The chain has TRBV18 and TRBJ1-3; no firm D call. The V gene's germline CDR1 is KGHSH and CDR2 LQKENI. The V gene lost 0 bases and the J gene lost 0 bases, with 6 bases spanning the gap. The CDR3 has 15 amino acids. The CDR3 sequence: CASSPPASSGNTIYF. CDR3 DNA: TGTGCCAGCTCACCACCGGCATCCTCTGGAAACACCATATATTTT.

The chain carries TRBV2 and TRBJ2-3; 7 bases align to TRBD2. CDR1 is SNHLY and CDR2 is FYNNEI in the germline V gene. The CDR3 length is 14 residues. V lost 5 bases and J lost 6; bases outside the gene matches: 8. CDR3 sequence (DNA): TGTGCCAGCAGTTGGTCTAGCGGTGGGGATACGCAGTATTTT. Amino acid sequence: CASSWSSGGDTQYF.

This clone has only one observation. The genes are TRBV29-1 and TRBJ2-2, with 7 bases lining up with TRBD1. This CDR3 contains 16 residues. The V segment lost 2 bases and the J segment 1 base; nucleotides outside the gene matches: 7. Germline V gives CDR1 SQVTM, CDR2 ANQGSEA. CDR3 residues: CSVEIGRGKNTGELFF. DNA of the CDR3: TGCAGCGTTGAAATCGGCAGGGGGAAGAACACCGGGGAGCTGTTTTTT.

This chain joins TRBV6-1 and TRBJ1-5; 8 nucleotides line up with TRBD1. The CDR3 is made up of 14 amino acids. V lost 1 base to trimming and J lost 7 bases; unmatched junction nucleotides: 3. The V gene's germline CDR1 is MNHNS and CDR2 SASEGT. In DNA form, the CDR3 reads TGTGCCAGCAGTGAAGGGACAGGGACGCAGCCCCAGCATTTT. This encodes CASSEGTGTQPQHF.

V gene TRBV28 combines with J gene TRBJ2-7; 8 bases are a match to TRBD2. CDR3 size: 15 residues. CDR1 and CDR2 (germline): MDHEN, SYDVKM. J was trimmed by 6 bases and V by 6 bases; bases with no gene match: 13. The CDR3 sequence is CASSKDGGLVFEQYF. Written as DNA, the CDR3 is TGTGCCAGCAGCAAGGATGGGGGACTAGTGTTCGAGCAGTACTTC. Full variable domain (outside the CDR3, taken from reference TRBV28 and TRBJ2-7): DVKVTQSSRYLVKRTGEKVFLECVQDMDHENMFWYRQDPGLGLRLIYFSYDVKMKEKGDIPEGYSVSREKKERFSLILESASTNQTSMYLCASSKDGGLVFEQYFGPGTRLTVT.

The chain recombines TRBV9 with TRBJ1-1; maybe TRBD1 (5 bases). The length of the CDR3 is 13 residues. Per the germline V gene, CDR1 is SGDLS and CDR2 is YYNGEE. The ends were cut back, 3 bases at V and 5 bases at J, with 11 bases in the middle. This chain's CDR3 is CASSAQGGTEAFF. The CDR3, as DNA: TGTGCCAGCAGCGCTCAGGGTGGGACTGAAGCTTTCTTT.

CDR3 region: CASSLVGGGVKTYEQYF. For the CDR3, the DNA is TGTGCCAGCAGCTTAGTCGGCGGGGGTGTCAAAACCTACGAGCAGTACTTC. The gene calls are TRBV7-8 and TRBJ2-7; TRBD2 aligns across 7 bases. The CDR3 has 17 amino acids. Looked up from germline, CDR1 is SGHVS and CDR2 is FQNEAQ. V gave up 1 base and J gave up 2 bases; unmatched junction bases: 11.